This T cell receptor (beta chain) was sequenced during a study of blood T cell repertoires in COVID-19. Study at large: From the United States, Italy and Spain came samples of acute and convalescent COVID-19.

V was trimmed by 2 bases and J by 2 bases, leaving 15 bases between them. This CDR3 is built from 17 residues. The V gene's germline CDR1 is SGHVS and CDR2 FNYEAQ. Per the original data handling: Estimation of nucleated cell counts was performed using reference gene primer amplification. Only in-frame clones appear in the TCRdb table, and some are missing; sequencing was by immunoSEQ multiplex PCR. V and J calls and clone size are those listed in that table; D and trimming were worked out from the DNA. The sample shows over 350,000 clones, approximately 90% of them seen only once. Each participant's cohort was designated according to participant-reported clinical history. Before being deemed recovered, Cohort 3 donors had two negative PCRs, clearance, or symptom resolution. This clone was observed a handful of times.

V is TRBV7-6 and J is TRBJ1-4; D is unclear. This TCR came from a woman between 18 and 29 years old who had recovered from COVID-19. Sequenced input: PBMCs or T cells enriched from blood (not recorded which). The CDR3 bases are TGTGCCAGCAGCTTACTGCAGTGGCCCCCGACTAATGAAAAACTGTTTTTT. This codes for CASSLLQWPPTNEKLFF.